This T cell receptor (beta chain) was identified during a study of shared T cell receptors in the human thymus. Germline CDR1 and CDR2: SGDLS and YYNGEE. This CDR3 has 14 residues. Trimming left V 4 bases short and J 2 bases short, with 12 bases between. Profiling relied on immunoSEQ multiplex PCR, and the TCRdb table lists in-frame clones only, not all of them. The profile covers about 500,000 clones, with more than 75% appearing a single time and about 0.013% taken by the ten largest. These records were also assigned to another study, of human thymus T cells.

The source is a boy less than two years old with a congenital heart defect. The sequenced material came from thymocytes. The chain is built from TRBV9 and TRBJ1-2; D possibly corresponds to TRBD1 (6 bases). CDR3 protein: CASSLQDRNYGYTF. The CDR3 DNA follows: TGTGCCAGCAGCCTACAGGACAGAAACTATGGCTACACCTTC.